Each of the 27 T cell receptor beta chains below was sequenced from the same sample in a study of cytotoxic CD8 clonotypes in ibrutinib-treated CLL. Sequencing was performed with immunoSEQ multiplex PCR; in TCRdb, only in-frame clones are kept and a portion is missing. The sample records a few hundred thousand clones, about three quarters being singletons. Source: PBMCs, taken after 24 months of ibrutinib treatment. These receptors were taken from a human donor with chronic lymphocytic leukemia.

The genes are TRBV2 and TRBJ2-7; D gene unclear. This CDR3 is 12 amino acids long. Trimming stripped 4 bases from V and 2 bases from J, with 6 bases between. CDR1 is SNHLY, CDR2 FYNNEI, per germline. Here the CDR3 DNA reads TGTGCCAGCAGTGGGGCCGCCTACGAGCAGTACTTC. Residues: CASSGAAYEQYF.

This rearrangement joins TRBV30 to TRBJ2-7; 8 bases fit TRBD2. CDR3 length equals 13 residues. After removal of 3 bases from V and 2 bases from J, the junction contained 3 bases not matched to a gene. CDR1 is GTSNPN, CDR2 SVGIG, per germline (reference sequence). The chain's CDR3 is CAWRGLGPYEQYF. CDR3 DNA: TGTGCCTGGAGGGGACTAGGACCCTACGAGCAGTACTTC. Full variable domain (remainder filled in from reference TRBV30 and TRBJ2-7): SQTIHQWPATLVQPVGSPLSLECTVEGTSNPNLYWYRQAAGRGLQLLFYSVGIGQISSEVPQNLSASRPQDRQFILSSKKLLLSDSGFYLCAWRGLGPYEQYFGPGTRLTVT.

The CDR3 DNA reads as TGTGCCACCAGCAGAGACCTGTACTACGAGCAGTACTTC. It codes for CATSRDLYYEQYF. V usage is TRBV15 and J usage is TRBJ2-7; D unclear. Trimming removed 0 bases from V and 3 bases from J, with 6 bases in between. The CDR3 has 13 amino acids. CDR1 is LNHNV and CDR2 is YYDKDF in the germline V gene (reference sequence).

The J gene is TRBJ2-7, the V gene TRBV20-1; TRBD1 aligns across 8 bases. Germline loops: CDR1 DFQATT, CDR2 SNEGSKA (reference sequence). The CDR3 has 11 amino acids. The CDR3 nucleotides read TGCAGGGTCCAACAGGGGGACGAGCAGTACTTC. It is translated as CRVQQGDEQYF.

The CDR3 nucleotides are TGTGCCAGCCGCCGGGGTCTCAGTGTCCAAGAGACCCAGTACTTC. Translating gives CASRRGLSVQETQYF. V and J are TRBV9 and TRBJ2-5; D might be TRBD2 (5 bases). V lost 7 bases to trimming and J lost 1 base, with 17 bases between them. The CDR3 is made up of 15 amino acids. Germline V gene sequence: CDR1 SGDLS, CDR2 YYNGEE.

The chain joins TRBV28 to TRBJ1-4; 7 nucleotides match TRBD1. Per the germline V gene, CDR1 is MDHEN and CDR2 is SYDVKM. The junction had 7 bases not matched to a gene; V was cut back by 7 bases and J by 8 bases. There are 13 residues in the CDR3. This chain's CDR3 is CASTSPTGEKLFF. CDR3 in DNA: TGTGCCAGCACCAGCCCGACAGGGGAAAAACTGTTTTTT.

This clone was observed a handful of times. Different DNA sequences within this sample yield the same CDR3. The J gene is TRBJ1-2, the V gene TRBV6-5; D remains unclear. V lost 6 bases and J lost 2, with 4 bases in between. The CDR3 spans 11 residues. Germline loops: CDR1 MNHEY, CDR2 SVGAGI. Here the CDR3 reads CASRDNYGYTF. CDR3 nucleotide sequence: TGTGCCAGCAGAGACAACTATGGCTACACCTTC.

There are a few counts of this clone. This chain connects TRBV11-2 to TRBJ1-1, with D perhaps matching TRBD1 (5 bases). Germline CDR1 SGHAT, CDR2 FQNNGV. V was clipped by 4 bases and J by 10 bases, with 13 bases between them. CDR3 length equals 12 residues. The CDR3 bases are TGTGCCAGCAGCTCTAGAGGGGTTATAGCTTTCTTT. This gives the protein CASSSRGVIAFF.

This chain uses TRBV7-8 with TRBJ2-1; 10 nucleotides line up with TRBD2. From germline, CDR1 is SGHVS and CDR2 FQNEAQ. J was trimmed by 0 bases and V by 4 bases; bases with no gene match: 15. The CDR3 is 20 amino acids. CDR3 coding DNA: TGTGCCAGCAGCTCGGACCCGGGGACTAGCGTAATTAGCTCCTACAATGAGCAGTTCTTC. Translation: CASSSDPGTSVISSYNEQFF.

Notes on this clone: Distinct nucleotide sequences in the sample also encode this CDR3. This chain joins TRBV18 and TRBJ1-2; no firm D call. V lost 3 bases, J lost 5 bases, and 10 bases lay in between. The CDR3 covers 13 residues. The germline V gene has CDR1 KGHSH and CDR2 LQKENI. The CDR3 DNA reads TGTGCCAGCTCACCGACTGGGGATTATGGCTACACCTTC. Protein product: CASSPTGDYGYTF.

The rearrangement links TRBV2 to TRBJ1-1; D is possibly TRBD1 (6 bases). CDR3 length: 15 residues. V lost 6 bases to trimming and J lost 1 base, with 15 bases between them. In germline, CDR1 is SNHLY, CDR2 FYNNEI. The chain's CDR3 is CASRSGAAGNTEAFF. Here the CDR3 DNA reads TGTGCCAGCAGGTCAGGGGCGGCGGGGAACACTGAAGCTTTCTTT.

The V call is TRBV27, the J call TRBJ2-7; 8 bases are a match to TRBD2. Germline-derived CDR1 and CDR2 are MNHEY and SMNVEV (reference sequence). V shed 5 bases and J 3 bases; nucleotides not matched to a gene: 9. The CDR3 is 15 residues long. The CDR3 DNA reads as TGTGCCAGCAGTCCAACCCCCGGGACTAGCTACGAGCAGTACTTC. The encoded protein is CASSPTPGTSYEQYF.

This clone was seen a handful of times. The chain employs TRBV2 and TRBJ2-7; TRBD2 agrees at 7 bases. This CDR3 contains 14 residues. Germline V gene data show CDR1 as SNHLY and CDR2 as FYNNEI. J lost 0 bases, V lost 7 bases, and 6 bases had no gene match. The CDR3 here is CASILAENSYEQYF. CDR3 nucleotides: TGTGCCAGCATTCTAGCGGAGAACTCCTACGAGCAGTACTTC.

This clone is a singleton in its sample. The V and J genes are TRBV18 and TRBJ2-1; D remains unclear. Germline V gene lookup returns CDR1 KGHSH and CDR2 LQKENI. V was cut by 5 bases and J by 5 bases, with 10 bases left in between. The CDR3 covers 13 residues. In DNA, the CDR3 is TGTGCCAGCTCAAACCTAGATGACAATGAGCAGTTCTTC. Translating it yields CASSNLDDNEQFF.

V is TRBV7-2 and J is TRBJ2-4; D possibly corresponds to TRBD2 (6 bases). The CDR3 is made up of 14 amino acids. Germline-derived CDR1 and CDR2 are SGHTA and FQGNSA. With 5 bases removed from V and 12 bases from J, the gap between germline ends came to 20 bases. The CDR3 protein is CASSIGTRWSPQYF. CDR3 coding DNA: TGTGCCAGCAGCATCGGGACTCGTTGGAGTCCTCAGTACTTC.

The V and J genes are TRBV28 and TRBJ2-7, with 11 nucleotides matching TRBD1. This CDR3 comprises 15 residues. V lost 5 bases to trimming and J lost 4 bases; unmatched junction nucleotides: 7. CDR1 MDHEN and CDR2 SYDVKM come from the germline V gene. Here the CDR3 DNA reads TGTGCCAGCAGTCGGAGGACAGGGGGCAGGTACGAGCAGTACTTC. This codes for CASSRRTGGRYEQYF.

This clone was seen only once. The chain joins TRBV30 to TRBJ2-7; D unresolved. Trimming removed 5 bases at V and 3 bases at J, with 8 bases between. Germline lookup yields CDR1 GTSNPN and CDR2 SVGIG (reference sequence). This CDR3 has 11 residues. The CDR3 loop is CAWGPLYEQYF. CDR3 coding DNA: TGTGCCTGGGGCCCACTCTACGAGCAGTACTTC.

The rearrangement uses TRBV7-2 and TRBJ2-3; 8 bases line up with TRBD1. This CDR3 has 15 amino acids. V dropped 5 bases and J dropped 3; count of bases not matched to a gene: 7. The germline V gene has CDR1 SGHTA and CDR2 FQGNSA. The chain's CDR3 is CASSLGQGRTDTQYF. CDR3 coding DNA: TGTGCCAGCAGCCTTGGACAGGGAAGGACAGATACGCAGTATTTT.

This clone was detected only once. The V gene is TRBV28, the J gene TRBJ2-7; the D gene is possibly TRBD1 (6 bases). Trimming left V 5 bases short and J 5 bases short, with 16 bases between. This CDR3 has 14 amino acids. The V gene's germline CDR1 is MDHEN and CDR2 SYDVKM. The CDR3 bases are TGTGCCAGCAGTACCCAGGGGCGCTGGGACGAGCAGTACTTC. This encodes CASSTQGRWDEQYF.

The gene calls are TRBV10-3 and TRBJ2-7; no reliable D call. The germline V gene encodes CDR1 ENHRY and CDR2 SYGVKD. Trimming removed 0 bases at V and 2 bases at J, with 8 bases between. The CDR3 is 14 residues long. In DNA, the CDR3 is TGTGCCATCAGTGAGTCTCCGACCGCCTACGAGCAGTACTTC. It is translated as CAISESPTAYEQYF.

The rearrangement joins TRBV11-2 to TRBJ2-1; 7 nucleotides align to TRBD2. Germline V lookup: CDR1 SGHAT, CDR2 FQNNGV. The CDR3 runs to 16 residues. V gave up 5 bases and J gave up 1 base; unmatched junction bases: 8. CDR3 loop: CASSDTSARSYNEQFF. The CDR3 DNA reads as TGTGCCAGCAGCGATACTAGCGCGAGATCCTACAATGAGCAGTTCTTC.

V gene TRBV5-1 combines with J gene TRBJ1-4; D is uncertain. V lost 1 base and J 5 bases, leaving 9 bases between the germline ends. The CDR3 has 14 residues. The V gene's germline CDR1 is SGHRS and CDR2 YFSETQ. This chain's CDR3 is CASSLRRMNEKLFF. The DNA of the CDR3 is TGCGCCAGCAGCTTGAGGCGGATGAATGAAAAACTGTTTTTT.

This chain uses TRBV29-1 with TRBJ2-1; the match to TRBD1 covers 7 bases. This CDR3 region has 12 residues. J lost 7 bases, V lost 3 bases, and 3 bases had no gene match. Germline V gene data show CDR1 as SQVTM and CDR2 as ANQGSEA. CDR3 in amino acids: CSVEDRWNEQFF. In DNA, the CDR3 is TGCAGCGTTGAGGACAGGTGGAATGAGCAGTTCTTC.

This clone was counted only a few times. The rearrangement links TRBV7-2 to TRBJ2-3, with TRBD2 matching 8 bases. Germline V gives CDR1 SGHTA, CDR2 FQGNSA. With 7 bases clipped from V and 4 bases from J, the junction kept 7 bases outside the gene matches. The CDR3 sequence is 14 residues long. The CDR3 is CASIKGGRPDTQYF. CDR3 coding DNA: TGTGCCAGCATCAAGGGCGGGAGGCCAGATACGCAGTATTTT.

The V call is TRBV14, the J call TRBJ2-2; 7 bases are shared with TRBD2. Per germline, CDR1 SGHDN and CDR2 FVKESK. There are 15 residues in the CDR3. J gave up 3 bases and V 4 bases, and 5 bases lay outside the gene matches. The DNA of the CDR3 is TGTGCCAGCAGCCGTCGGGAGGCGTACACCGGGGAGCTGTTTTTT. It translates to CASSRREAYTGELFF.

The chain joins TRBV29-1 to TRBJ1-4, with D possibly being TRBD1 (5 bases). This CDR3 region has 18 residues. The germline gives CDR1 SQVTM, CDR2 ANQGSEA. V lost 4 bases, J lost 0 bases, and 21 bases lay in between. The CDR3 loop is CSVAGQGKGVATNEKLFF. The CDR3 DNA reads TGCAGCGTTGCGGGGCAGGGAAAGGGTGTCGCAACTAATGAAAAACTGTTTTTT.

The chain couples TRBV7-6 to TRBJ1-2; D uncertain. Germline V gene sequence: CDR1 SGHVS, CDR2 FNYEAQ. V was shortened by 1 base and J by 8 bases, with 14 bases between the two germline ends. The CDR3 length is 14 residues. The CDR3: CASSLGGLGLGYTF. CDR3 bases: TGTGCCAGCAGCTTAGGAGGGCTTGGACTCGGCTACACCTTC.